The 12 T cell receptor beta chains below come from one sample, sequenced in a study of cytomegalovirus exposure and HLA in healthy donors (TCRdb year 2017). Receptor libraries were prepared by the immunoSEQ multiplex PCR assay. For the multiplex PCR, a mixture combining 60 forward primers for TCR Vbeta segments and 13 reverse primers for TCR Jbeta segments was used. The clones in this table, taken by TCRdb from immuneACCESS, are in-frame only. Not every clone is retained; where verified, under half of the shortfall comes from an unresolved V gene, and the cause of the rest is unknown. The sample includes some 120,000 clones, with roughly 71% observed a single time. Together, the top ten hold just under 3% of the sample. The sample consisted of PBMCs. The origin of the receptors is a woman in her thirties or forties in good health and CMV-seropositive.

The V call is TRBV27, the J call TRBJ1-5; D is uncertain. V lost 8 bases, J lost 7 bases, and 9 bases lay in between. The CDR3 has 11 residues. CDR1 and CDR2 (germline): MNHEY, SMNVEV (reference sequence). The CDR3 nucleotides are TGTGCCAGCGGCCTCGGGCAGCCCCAGCATTTT. The encoded protein is CASGLGQPQHF.

Written as DNA, the CDR3 is TGTGCCAGCAGTTACTATACGGGGGGCTCTGGAAACACCATATATTTT. Translated, it gives CASSYYTGGSGNTIYF. The chain has TRBV6-5 and TRBJ1-3, with D perhaps TRBD1 (5 bases). This CDR3 contains 16 residues. Deletions cut 1 base from V and 0 bases from J, with 10 bases between. CDR1 is MNHEY, CDR2 SVGAGI, per germline.

The chain's CDR3 is CASTATGFYGYTF. CDR3 DNA sequence: TGTGCCAGTACCGCTACAGGGTTCTATGGCTACACCTTC. The chain recombines TRBV19 with TRBJ1-2, with a weak D call TRBD1 (6 bases). Trimming removed 7 bases at V and 4 bases at J, with 13 bases between. The CDR3 length is 13 residues. Germline CDR1 reads LNHDA; CDR2 reads SQIVND (reference sequence).

The chain employs TRBV7-7 and TRBJ2-3, with 8 bases fitting TRBD2. The V gene's germline CDR1 is SSHAT and CDR2 FNYEAQ (reference sequence). The CDR3 is 15 residues long. V shed 1 base, J shed 0 bases, and the junction held 0 bases outside the gene matches. The chain's CDR3 is CASSLGLASTDTQYF. The CDR3 DNA sequence: TGTGCCAGCAGCTTAGGACTAGCGAGCACAGATACGCAGTATTTT. The complete variable domain, with remaining parts taken from reference TRBV7-7 and TRBJ2-3, reads GAGVSQSPRYKVTKRGQDVTLRCDPISSHATLYWYQQALGQGPEFLTYFNYEAQPDKSGLPSDRFSAERPEGSISTLTIQRTEQRDSAMYRCASSLGLASTDTQYFGPGTRLTVL.

The genes are TRBV19 and TRBJ2-7; a possible D gene is TRBD1 (7 bases). Germline V gene sequence: CDR1 LNHDA, CDR2 SQIVND (reference sequence). The CDR3 is 13 residues long. The V end was cut by 7 bases, the J end by 6 bases, with 16 bases between. The CDR3 sequence: CASIGGTVPEQYF. CDR3 sequence (DNA): TGTGCCAGTATCGGCGGGACAGTCCCCGAGCAGTACTTC.

The rearrangement links TRBV5-1 to TRBJ2-7; no clear D gene. V lost 4 bases, J lost 3 bases, and 2 bases lay in between. Per the germline V gene, CDR1 is SGHRS and CDR2 is YFSETQ. CDR3 length: 10 amino acids. In DNA, the CDR3 is TGCGCCAGCAGCCACTACGAGCAGTACTTC. The encoded protein is CASSHYEQYF.

This chain connects TRBV4-2 to TRBJ2-2; TRBD1 might be the D (6 bases). The CDR3 covers 16 residues. Germline lookup yields CDR1 LGHNA and CDR2 YNFKEQ. The ends were cut back, 4 bases at V and 6 bases at J, with 18 bases in the middle. CDR3 DNA: TGTGCCAGCAGCCTCTGGCCAGGGGTTGGATCCGGGGAGCTGTTTTTT. This gives the protein CASSLWPGVGSGELFF.

The chain links TRBV29-1 to TRBJ2-7, with D possibly TRBD1 on 6 matching bases. Germline V gene lookup returns CDR1 SQVTM and CDR2 ANQGSEA. Trimming left V 5 bases short and J 6 bases short, with 26 bases between. The CDR3 length is 16 residues. The CDR3 DNA follows: TGCAGCGTTTCCGTACAGGGTCCCCCGCTTAGGGTCGAGCAGTACTTC. Translated: CSVSVQGPPLRVEQYF.

As DNA, the CDR3 is TGTGCCAGCAGCTTATTTAGAGGACAAGAGACCCAGTACTTC. It codes for CASSLFRGQETQYF. The V gene is TRBV7-9, the J gene TRBJ2-5; D call uncertain. This CDR3 region has 14 residues. Germline CDR1 reads SEHNR; CDR2 reads FQNEAQ (reference sequence). Trimming shortened V by 2 bases and J by 2 bases, and 9 bases separated the two germline ends.

This chain uses TRBV5-5 with TRBJ2-7, with 7 bases that match TRBD2. The CDR3 covers 16 residues. Germline-derived CDR1 and CDR2 are SGHKS and YYEKEE (reference sequence). The V segment lost 0 bases and the J segment 1 base; nucleotides outside the gene matches: 7. CDR3 sequence (DNA): TGTGCCAGCAGCTTGGGAATGGGAGGGAGGTCCTACGAGCAGTACTTC. It is translated as CASSLGMGGRSYEQYF.

This clone was counted a few times. The chain carries TRBV6-4 and TRBJ2-1, with D perhaps matching TRBD2 (5 bases). V was trimmed by 3 bases and J by 8 bases, leaving 11 bases between them. The germline gives CDR1 MRHNA, CDR2 SNTAGT. The CDR3 length is 13 residues. The DNA of the CDR3 is TGTGCCAGCAGTGAAGCGGAGTACCATGAGCAGTTCTTC. This gives the protein CASSEAEYHEQFF.

CDR3 amino acids: CSVPRQGTDTQYF. The CDR3 region has the DNA TGCAGCGTTCCGAGGCAGGGGACAGATACGCAGTATTTT. This chain connects TRBV29-1 to TRBJ2-3; tentative D call: TRBD1 (6 bases). Trimming shortened V by 5 bases and J by 3 bases, and 12 bases separated the two germline ends. This CDR3 comprises 13 residues. Germline V lookup: CDR1 SQVTM, CDR2 ANQGSEA.